This T cell receptor beta chain came from a study of cytomegalovirus exposure and HLA in healthy donors. A word on this clone: Antigen unknown.

The CDR3 is made up of 13 amino acids. CDR1 and CDR2 (germline): MNHNS, SASEGT. V lost 7 bases to trimming and J lost 0 bases; unmatched junction nucleotides: 3. Use of 60 Vbeta and 13 Jbeta primers characterized the PCR. The protocol was immunoSEQ multiplex PCR, while the TCRdb copy is restricted to in-frame clones and leaves out a portion. The repertoire holds 99,000 or so clones, with roughly a tenth as singletons. Study findings and constraints: Most CMV-associated TCR beta chains appeared HLA-restricted in a later analysis. A previous analysis found most TCR beta V segments productive roughly 90% or roughly 30% of the time.

The chain joins TRBV6-1 to TRBJ2-7, with 7 bases that match TRBD2. The sample comprised PBMCs. The clonotype was recovered from a man between 35 and 55 years old in good health and CMV-seropositive. Here the CDR3 reads CASNWGGSYEQYF. The CDR3 DNA is TGTGCCAGCAATTGGGGGGGCTCCTACGAGCAGTACTTC.